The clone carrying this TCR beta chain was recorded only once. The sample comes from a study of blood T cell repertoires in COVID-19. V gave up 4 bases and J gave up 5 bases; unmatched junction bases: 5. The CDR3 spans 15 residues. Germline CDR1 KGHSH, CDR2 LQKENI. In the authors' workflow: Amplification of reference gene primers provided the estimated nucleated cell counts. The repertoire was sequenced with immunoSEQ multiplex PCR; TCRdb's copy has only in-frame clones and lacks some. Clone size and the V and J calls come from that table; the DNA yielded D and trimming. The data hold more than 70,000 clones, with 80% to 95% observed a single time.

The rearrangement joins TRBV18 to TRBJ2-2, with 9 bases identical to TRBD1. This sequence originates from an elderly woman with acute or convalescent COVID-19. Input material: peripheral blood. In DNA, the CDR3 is TGTGCCAGCTCACAAGGACAGGGGCGGACCGGGGAGCTGTTTTTT. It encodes CASSQGQGRTGELFF.